This TCR beta chain comes out of a study of molecular identifiers for immune sequencing clone quantification. Study outcomes and limitations: In CMV-specific effectors, clones above 20 copies held over 98% of molecules; naive, under 1%. Spiked Jurkat TCR RNA equivalent to one cell reportedly surfaced among some 990,000 naive cells. Identical TCR molecules can share a barcode, and this sharing could underestimate highly expanded clone sizes.

Sorted naive CD8 T cells were those defined as CD8+CD4-CCR7+CD45RA+. This clonotype has just a few counts. Its target is not known. TCRdb used MiXCR to reprocess the PCR reads, holding one entry per CDR3 protein. The table records just over 35,000 distinct CDR3 sequences, approximately 18% of them present only once. Germline assignment: CDR1 PRHDT and CDR2 FYEKMQ (reference sequence). The CDR3 spans 15 residues. Trimming removed 3 bases at V and 1 base at J, with 13 bases between. The rearrangement uses TRBV13 and TRBJ2-7, with TRBD1 as a possible D gene (6 bases). This receptor was identified in a human donor in good health. Some libraries in this study had Jurkat cell RNA spiked in. Sequencing used naive CD8+ T cells from blood, with Jurkat cell RNA spiked in. Subset of the sample: FACS-sorted CD8+CD4-CCR7+CD45RA+ naive T cells. CDR3 sequence: CASSLGRGLSYEQYF. The CDR3 bases are TGTGCCAGCAGCTTGGGCAGGGGCCTTTCCTACGAGCAGTACTTC.